The 26 T cell receptor beta chains in this list originate from one sample, sequenced in a study of shared clonotypes between healthy human individuals. Terminally differentiated effector memory CD45RA+ cells were left out of the naive CD8 fraction, which was CD45RO-negative and positively selected for CCR7. TCRdb's copy holds only in-frame clones and misses some; the assay was immunoSEQ multiplex PCR. This table holds hundreds of thousands of clones, 95% found once. The sample consisted of naive CD8+ T cells sorted from blood. Receptors were obtained from a young woman in good health.

The chain joins TRBV4-2 to TRBJ2-5; a possible D gene is TRBD2 (6 bases). The end of the DNA fits TRBJ2-7 better, so the J call may be wrong. The CDR3 contains 14 residues. Germline V gene sequence: CDR1 LGHNA, CDR2 YNFKEQ. The DNA of the CDR3 is TGTGCCAGCAGCCAAGATCAGGGACTCCCCGAGCAGTACTTC. It is translated as CASSQDQGLPEQYF.

This chain connects TRBV7-8 to TRBJ1-5; D may be TRBD1 (6 bases). V was clipped by 3 bases and J by 9 bases, with 18 bases between them. The CDR3 has 15 amino acids. Germline V gene sequence: CDR1 SGHVS, CDR2 FQNEAQ. DNA for the CDR3: TGTGCCAGCAGCTTTAGACAGGAGGGGCAATCGCCCCAGCATTTT. Amino acid sequence: CASSFRQEGQSPQHF.

This clone was seen more than once but under ten times. The sample contains more than one DNA sequence encoding this CDR3. The chain employs TRBV9 and TRBJ1-1; no reliable D call. The CDR3 length is 14 residues. Trimming pared 0 bases from V and 4 bases from J, leaving 10 bases between. Germline loops: CDR1 SGDLS, CDR2 YYNGEE. CDR3 region: CASSVAWGSTEAFF. CDR3 nucleotides: TGTGCCAGCAGCGTAGCTTGGGGATCCACTGAAGCTTTCTTT.

This chain connects TRBV7-6 to TRBJ2-7; 9 positions match TRBD2. The germline CDR1 and CDR2 sequences are SGHVS and FNYEAQ. This CDR3 region has 15 residues. V shed 4 bases, J shed 0 bases, and the junction held 4 bases outside the gene matches. The CDR3 spells CASSSGREGSYEQYF. DNA for the CDR3: TGTGCCAGCAGCTCTGGGCGGGAGGGCTCCTACGAGCAGTACTTC.

This rearrangement joins TRBV6-1 to TRBJ2-1; a weak D match, TRBD2 (7 bases). V was trimmed by 7 bases and J by 4 bases, leaving 14 bases between them. Germline-derived CDR1 and CDR2 are MNHNS and SASEGT. This CDR3 has 14 residues. For the CDR3, the DNA is TGTGCCAGCAAGGGGGAGGGCCTGTACAATGAGCAGTTCTTC. Its protein product is CASKGEGLYNEQFF.

The V gene is TRBV4-1, the J gene TRBJ2-1; no clear D gene. Germline assignment: CDR1 MGHRA and CDR2 YSYEKL. Between the trimmed V and J ends, which lost 0 bases and 9 bases, there was a span of 18 bases. The CDR3 has 16 residues. The CDR3 region is CASSQDSRTVGLEQFF. CDR3 DNA: TGCGCCAGCAGCCAAGACTCTCGGACCGTCGGTCTTGAGCAGTTCTTC.

The V and J genes are TRBV7-2 and TRBJ2-7, with D tentatively TRBD1 (6 bases). The CDR3 consists of 14 residues. Per germline, CDR1 SGHTA and CDR2 FQGNSA. V shed 5 bases and J shed 3 bases, with 14 bases lying between them. The CDR3 region is CASSPPGAIYEQYF. In nucleotides, the CDR3 is TGTGCCAGCAGCCCTCCAGGGGCTATCTACGAGCAGTACTTC.

The rearrangement links TRBV5-1 to TRBJ1-3; no definite D call. The V gene lost 0 bases and the J gene lost 0 bases, with 13 bases spanning the gap. Germline V gene data show CDR1 as SGHRS and CDR2 as YFSETQ. The CDR3 has 17 amino acids. DNA for the CDR3: TGCGCCAGCAGCTTGGTTTCCCCCAGGAGCTCTGGAAACACCATATATTTT. Protein: CASSLVSPRSSGNTIYF.

This sequence joins TRBV6-5 and TRBJ1-2, with 8 bases aligning to TRBD1. CDR3 size: 13 residues. Looked up from germline, CDR1 is MNHEY and CDR2 is SVGAGI. J was trimmed by 8 bases and V by 4 bases; bases with no gene match: 6. The CDR3 is CASSSTGTGGYTF. The DNA of the CDR3 is TGTGCCAGCAGTTCTACCGGGACAGGCGGCTACACCTTC.

The V gene is TRBV28, the J gene TRBJ1-5; a possible D gene is TRBD1 (5 bases). Germline-derived CDR1 and CDR2 are MDHEN and SYDVKM. Trimming shortened V by 10 bases and J by 5 bases, and 18 bases separated the two germline ends. The CDR3 loop spans 14 amino acids. The CDR3 DNA is TGTGCCACCACCAGGGAAGGACGTGATCAGCCCCAGCATTTT. Amino acid sequence: CATTREGRDQPQHF.

This chain joins TRBV10-3 and TRBJ2-7, with a tentative D call TRBD2 (6 bases). CDR1 is ENHRY and CDR2 is SYGVKD in the germline V gene. Trimming stripped 2 bases from V and 3 bases from J, with 8 bases between. The CDR3 totals 13 residues. CDR3 nucleotides: TGTGCCATCAGTGAGGGCGGGAACTACGAGCAGTACTTC. As protein: CAISEGGNYEQYF.

This clone was seen a single time. The J gene is TRBJ1-1, the V gene TRBV5-1; no clear D gene. CDR1 and CDR2 from the germline V gene are SGHRS and YFSETQ. The CDR3 contains 13 residues. Trimming stripped 0 bases from V and 6 bases from J, with 9 bases between. CDR3 sequence reads: CASSLEMDPEAFF. The CDR3 nucleotides read TGCGCCAGCAGCTTGGAGATGGACCCTGAAGCTTTCTTT.

The rearrangement joins TRBV5-6 to TRBJ2-2; tentatively, D is TRBD1 (6 bases). CDR1 is SGHDT and CDR2 is YYEEEE in the germline V gene. CDR3 length equals 15 residues. Trimming cost V 3 bases and J 1 base, with 10 bases left between them. The CDR3 DNA reads TGTGCCAGCAGCTCCCGGGACAAGAACACCGGGGAGCTGTTTTTT. It encodes CASSSRDKNTGELFF.

The chain carries TRBV4-1 and TRBJ2-5; the D call may be TRBD1 or TRBD2 (5 bases each). The end of the DNA fits TRBJ2-7 better, so the J call may be wrong. This CDR3 contains 18 residues. Germline CDR1 MGHRA, CDR2 YSYEKL. CDR3 coding DNA: TGCGCCAGCAGCCGTATGCCTGAGGGGACGCACAGCTCCTACGAGCAGTACTTC. Encoded protein: CASSRMPEGTHSSYEQYF.

The chain carries TRBV9 and TRBJ2-1, with 7 nucleotides matching TRBD1. The CDR3 contains 13 residues. Per germline, CDR1 SGDLS and CDR2 YYNGEE. The junction had 7 bases not matched to a gene; V was cut back by 5 bases and J by 8 bases. The CDR3 here is CASSGTGVDEQFF. The CDR3 DNA sequence: TGTGCCAGCAGTGGTACAGGGGTCGATGAGCAGTTCTTC. Full variable domain (outside the CDR3, taken from reference TRBV9 and TRBJ2-1): DSGVTQTPKHLITATGQRVTLRCSPRSGDLSVYWYQQSLDQGLQFLIQYYNGEERAKGNILERFSAQQFPDLHSELNLSSLELGDSALYFCASSGTGVDEQFFGPGTRLTVL.

The rearrangement links TRBV28 to TRBJ2-1; 7 bases line up with TRBD1. The CDR3 runs to 15 residues. Germline-derived CDR1 and CDR2 are MDHEN and SYDVKM. The V gene end was trimmed by 2 bases and the J gene end by 3 bases; junction bases not matched to a gene: 4. CDR3 sequence: CASSLEGGLYNEQFF. The DNA for the CDR3 is TGTGCCAGCAGTTTAGAAGGGGGCCTCTACAATGAGCAGTTCTTC.

The chain joins TRBV4-1 to TRBJ2-7, with D unresolved. This CDR3 has 16 residues. The germline gives CDR1 MGHRA, CDR2 YSYEKL. The ends were cut back, 4 bases at V and 3 bases at J, with 19 bases in the middle. The CDR3 DNA sequence: TGCGCCAGCAGCCCCAATATAGAACGAGGCGTCTACGAGCAGTACTTC. Translated, it gives CASSPNIERGVYEQYF.

V is TRBV5-6 and J is TRBJ2-7, with 9 bases lining up with TRBD2. The J segment lost 6 bases and the V segment lost 3 bases, leaving 1 base of the junction unmatched. CDR3 length equals 12 residues. Germline V gene lookup returns CDR1 SGHDT and CDR2 YYEEEE. This chain's CDR3 is CASSWGLAEQYF. The DNA for the CDR3 is TGTGCCAGCAGCTGGGGACTAGCCGAGCAGTACTTC.

This rearrangement joins TRBV7-8 to TRBJ1-5, with D tentatively TRBD1 (6 bases). Germline CDR1 SGHVS, CDR2 FQNEAQ. This CDR3 spans 12 amino acids. The CDR3 DNA reads TGTGCGTCTGGACAGAGCAATCAGCCCCAGCATTTT. Its translation: CASGQSNQPQHF.

This chain connects TRBV10-1 to TRBJ2-3, with a tentative D call TRBD2 (5 bases). Looked up from germline, CDR1 is WNHNN and CDR2 is SYGVQD (reference sequence). This CDR3 is built from 15 residues. Trimming took off 2 bases at V and 3 bases at J, with 12 bases between the two ends. The CDR3 DNA follows: TGCGCCAGCAGTGAGCGGGGAATTATTACAGATACGCAGTATTTT. Its protein is CASSERGIITDTQYF.

The rearrangement links TRBV7-8 to TRBJ1-5; D is ambiguous. Germline V gene data show CDR1 as SGHVS and CDR2 as FQNEAQ. This CDR3 region has 17 residues. Trimming took off 0 bases at V and 0 bases at J, with 12 bases between the two ends. The CDR3 protein is CASSLAQTAYSNQPQHF. Written as DNA, the CDR3 is TGTGCCAGCAGCTTAGCCCAGACGGCCTATAGCAATCAGCCCCAGCATTTT.

The chain is built from TRBV27 and TRBJ2-7, with 8 positions matching TRBD1. V dropped 2 bases and J dropped 7; count of bases not matched to a gene: 7. The CDR3 has 14 amino acids. Germline loops: CDR1 MNHEY, CDR2 SMNVEV (reference sequence). The CDR3 DNA sequence: TGTGCCAGCAGTTTAGACGGGACAGGCAGGGAGCAGTACTTC. Encoded protein: CASSLDGTGREQYF.

This chain connects TRBV13 to TRBJ2-7; tentative D call: TRBD2 (6 bases). Germline assignment: CDR1 PRHDT and CDR2 FYEKMQ (reference sequence). The CDR3 has 15 amino acids. Trimming removed 5 bases at V and 3 bases at J, with 17 bases between. The CDR3 nucleotides are TGTGCCAGCAGCCCGGGACTCGTCCTTGGCTACGAGCAGTACTTC. Translated, it gives CASSPGLVLGYEQYF.

The V gene is TRBV27, the J gene TRBJ1-1; TRBD1 aligns across 10 bases. The V and J ends lost 5 bases and 8 bases, in that order; junction bases with no gene match: 8. The germline V gene encodes CDR1 MNHEY and CDR2 SMNVEV (reference sequence). The CDR3 contains 14 residues. The CDR3 loop is CASSLRQGATEAFF. The CDR3 nucleotides read TGTGCCAGCAGTCTCCGACAGGGGGCGACGGAAGCTTTCTTT.

This clone came up once. The sample carries other DNA sequences with the same CDR3. CDR3 loop: CASSVGGATNEKLFF. The CDR3 nucleotides read TGTGCCAGCAGCGTAGGGGGAGCGACTAATGAAAAACTGTTTTTT. The chain recombines TRBV9 with TRBJ1-4, with D unclear. This CDR3 contains 15 residues. Looked up from germline, CDR1 is SGDLS and CDR2 is YYNGEE. V lost 0 bases and J 2 bases, leaving 8 bases between the germline ends.

The rearrangement links TRBV11-3 to TRBJ2-7; possible D gene TRBD2, 6 bases. The CDR3 consists of 16 residues. Germline V gives CDR1 SGHNT, CDR2 YENEEA. V lost 0 bases and J 0 bases, leaving 12 bases between the germline ends. The CDR3: CASSLEGRGYSYEQYF. DNA for the CDR3: TGTGCCAGCAGCTTAGAGGGGCGGGGATACTCCTACGAGCAGTACTTC.